The clone carrying this TCR beta chain appeared many times. Its antigen is still unknown. CD4+ naive, central memory, regulatory and stem cell-like memory cells were sorted via CD45RO/CCR7/CD25/CD127/CD95/CD27. Germline V gene sequence: CDR1 LGHNA, CDR2 YSLEER. V gave up 0 bases and J gave up 8 bases; unmatched junction bases: 10. The CDR3 is 17 residues long. The investigators reverse transcribed all of the isolated RNA, so they sequenced expressed TCRB transcripts. Assay: immunoSEQ multiplex PCR; the TCRdb copy retains only in-frame clones and omits some. The sample includes about 290,000 clones, under 8.5% of them seen just once. This entry belongs to a study of beta chain features in type 1 diabetes. Study-wide findings and caveats: Within each of all four CD4+ subsets, Type 1 diabetes patients had TCRB CDR3s that were moderately but significantly shorter.

The V and J genes are TRBV4-3 and TRBJ2-1; 10 bases line up with TRBD2. Sequences were obtained from central memory CD4+ T cells from blood. This receptor was obtained from a woman younger than 30 in good health. CDR3 protein: CASSQELSSGGRDEQFF. The DNA for the CDR3 is TGCGCCAGCAGCCAAGAATTGTCTAGCGGGGGAAGGGATGAGCAGTTCTTC.